The 31 T cell receptor beta chains below were found in one sample sequenced in a study of cytotoxic CD8 clonotypes in ibrutinib-treated CLL (dated by TCRdb to the early 2020s). Library preparation employed the immunoSEQ multiplex PCR assay. Entries here come from immuneACCESS through TCRdb and include only in-frame sequences with V and J called. Some clones fail to appear in such tables; in the studies checked, an unresolved V gene covers under half of the shortfall, and the cause of the remainder is unknown. The sample yields tens of thousands of clones; around 55% were counted once. Around 21% of the sample lies in the top ten. The time point label, read with the paper, signifies: 20 to 30 months on ibrutinib. The sample consisted of PBMCs, taken after 24 months of ibrutinib treatment. Receptors originate from a human donor with chronic lymphocytic leukemia.

The CDR3 sequence: CASRARGHEQFF. The CDR3 DNA follows: TGTGCCAGTAGAGCCCGCGGACATGAGCAGTTCTTC. The genes are TRBV19 and TRBJ2-1; D unclear. In germline, CDR1 is LNHDA, CDR2 SQIVND (reference sequence). V was shortened by 6 bases and J by 8 bases, with 11 bases between the two germline ends. CDR3 length equals 12 residues.

V gene TRBV5-6 combines with J gene TRBJ1-2; tentatively, D is TRBD1 (5 bases). The CDR3 extends over 15 amino acids. Germline values: CDR1 SGHDT, CDR2 YYEEEE. V was cut by 3 bases and J by 2 bases, with 14 bases left in between. In nucleotides, the CDR3 is TGTGCCAGCAGCTGGGACCCACAGCGGAACTATGGCTACACCTTC. It is translated as CASSWDPQRNYGYTF.

The chain recombines TRBV7-9 with TRBJ2-2, with D unclear. This CDR3 spans 14 amino acids. CDR1 is SEHNR and CDR2 is FQNEAQ in the germline V gene (reference sequence). Trimming shortened V by 8 bases and J by 6 bases, and 16 bases separated the two germline ends. CDR3: CASAPLGFAGELFF. The DNA of the CDR3 is TGTGCCAGCGCTCCCTTGGGATTTGCCGGGGAGCTGTTTTTT.

The chain couples TRBV5-4 to TRBJ2-2; D remains ambiguous. Germline V gene sequence: CDR1 SGHNT, CDR2 YYREEE (reference sequence). The V and J ends lost 0 bases and 5 bases respectively, with 11 bases between them. The CDR3 has 15 amino acids. CDR3 in amino acids: CASSLDGLWTGELFF. CDR3 DNA: TGTGCCAGCAGCTTGGATGGGTTGTGGACCGGGGAGCTGTTTTTT.

J is TRBJ2-6 and V is TRBV5-4; no clear D gene. Germline V gene sequence: CDR1 SGHNT, CDR2 YYREEE (reference sequence). The CDR3 runs to 14 residues. Trimming took off 4 bases at V and 2 bases at J, with 7 bases between the two ends. The DNA of the CDR3 is TGTGCCAGCAGCCCTAAAACTGGGGCCAACGTCCTGACTTTC. This codes for CASSPKTGANVLTF.

The rearrangement links TRBV2 to TRBJ1-1; D is ambiguous. Germline lookup yields CDR1 SNHLY and CDR2 FYNNEI. V lost 4 bases and J 7 bases, leaving 13 bases between the germline ends. The CDR3 loop spans 13 amino acids. The CDR3 protein is CASSGVGEFEAFF. The CDR3 bases are TGTGCCAGCAGTGGGGTGGGTGAATTTGAAGCTTTCTTT.

This chain uses TRBV2 with TRBJ2-1; 14 bases line up with TRBD2. V lost 6 bases and J lost 9; bases outside the gene matches: 7. Per germline, CDR1 SNHLY and CDR2 FYNNEI. There are 15 residues in the CDR3. The CDR3 DNA follows: TGTGCCAGCAGCACCGGACTAGCGGGAGGAAGTGAGCAGTTCTTC. Its protein is CASSTGLAGGSEQFF. The full variable domain, in which reference TRBV2 and TRBJ2-1 provide the parts outside the CDR3, is EPEVTQTPSHQVTQMGQEVILRCVPISNHLYFYWYRQILGQKVEFLVSFYNNEISEKSEIFDDQFSVERPDGSNFTLKIRSTKLEDSAMYFCASSTGLAGGSEQFFGPGTRLTVL.

The chain joins TRBV6-5 to TRBJ2-7; the D gene is possibly TRBD1 (6 bases). CDR1 and CDR2 from the germline V gene are MNHEY and SVGAGI. The ends were cut back, 5 bases at V and 2 bases at J, with 16 bases in the middle. This CDR3 is built from 15 residues. CDR3 loop: CASSTYLGAAYEQYF. CDR3 nucleotides: TGTGCCAGCAGTACCTACTTGGGGGCCGCCTACGAGCAGTACTTC.

V is TRBV5-1 and J is TRBJ1-1; D is perhaps TRBD1 (5 bases). Trimming shortened V by 4 bases and J by 1 base, and 14 bases separated the two germline ends. Germline values: CDR1 SGHRS, CDR2 YFSETQ. The length of the CDR3 is 15 residues. The CDR3 here is CASSHRDGKNTEAFF. The CDR3 DNA sequence: TGCGCCAGCAGCCACCGGGACGGTAAGAACACTGAAGCTTTCTTT.

The chain carries TRBV6-5 and TRBJ2-3; D not certain. The germline V gene has CDR1 MNHEY and CDR2 SVGAGI. Trimming stripped 6 bases from V and 7 bases from J, with 8 bases between. The length of the CDR3 is 11 residues. This chain's CDR3 is CASRVSNTQYF. Here the CDR3 DNA reads TGTGCCAGCAGAGTGAGTAATACGCAGTATTTT.

This clone has more than one count but fewer than ten. The chain has TRBV10-3 and TRBJ2-7; tentative D call: TRBD1 (6 bases). Germline CDR1 reads ENHRY; CDR2 reads SYGVKD. The CDR3 covers 14 residues. V lost 11 bases to trimming and J lost 6 bases, with 23 bases between them. The CDR3 is CACGRGQTVGEQYF. The CDR3 bases are TGTGCCTGTGGCCGTGGACAGACTGTAGGCGAGCAGTACTTC.

The chain is built from TRBV28 and TRBJ2-7; TRBD1 aligns across 8 bases. This CDR3 is built from 13 residues. CDR1 and CDR2 (germline): MDHEN, SYDVKM. V shed 6 bases and J 9 bases; nucleotides not matched to a gene: 10. CDR3 sequence (DNA): TGTGCCAGCAGCTCCGTTGACAGGGGACGGCAGTACTTC. Residues: CASSSVDRGRQYF.

J is TRBJ2-5 and V is TRBV7-9; 7 nucleotides line up with TRBD2. The length of the CDR3 is 18 residues. The germline V gene has CDR1 SEHNR and CDR2 FQNEAQ (reference sequence). V was clipped by 0 bases and J by 3 bases; unmatched bases: 13. The CDR3 coding sequence is TGTGCCAGCAGCTTAGCGCGGGGGTCAGGTAGACGAGAAGAGACCCAGTACTTC. Translating it yields CASSLARGSGRREETQYF.

This rearrangement joins TRBV11-2 to TRBJ2-2, with TRBD1 matching over 10 bases. The V gene end was trimmed by 5 bases and the J gene end by 6 bases; junction bases not matched to a gene: 6. CDR3 length equals 15 residues. CDR1 is SGHAT, CDR2 FQNNGV, per germline. Written as DNA, the CDR3 is TGTGCCAGCAGCCTGACAGGGGGCGCATCCGGGGAGCTGTTTTTT. The encoded protein is CASSLTGGASGELFF.

V and J are TRBV4-2 and TRBJ2-1; 8 nucleotides agree with TRBD2. CDR1 is LGHNA, CDR2 YNFKEQ, per germline. The CDR3 length is 18 residues. The V and J ends lost 5 bases and 2 bases, in that order; junction bases with no gene match: 14. The CDR3 region is CASSFQLVGGRTYNEQFF. The CDR3, as DNA: TGTGCCAGCAGCTTCCAACTGGTTGGCGGGAGGACCTACAATGAGCAGTTCTTC.

V usage is TRBV27 and J usage is TRBJ2-7; D assignment may be TRBD1 or TRBD2 (5 bases each). The CDR3 has 15 amino acids. Deletions cut 3 bases from V and 1 base from J, with 13 bases between. CDR1 is MNHEY and CDR2 is SMNVEV in the germline V gene (reference sequence). The CDR3 is CASSFGQGASYEQYF. DNA for the CDR3: TGTGCCAGCAGTTTCGGCCAGGGAGCGTCCTACGAGCAGTACTTC.

This clone was picked up a small number of times. The genes are TRBV10-1 and TRBJ2-7; perhaps TRBD2 as D (5 bases). This CDR3 spans 14 amino acids. CDR1 and CDR2 from the germline V gene are WNHNN and SYGVQD (reference sequence). V lost 9 bases to trimming and J lost 3 bases, with 18 bases between them. The CDR3 protein is CASSFRDGRYEQYF. As DNA, the CDR3 is TGCGCCAGTTCTTTCCGGGATGGGCGCTACGAGCAGTACTTC.

This clone was seen ten or more times. The chain links TRBV5-5 to TRBJ1-6; 8 bases fit TRBD1. The germline gives CDR1 SGHKS, CDR2 YYEKEE (reference sequence). The CDR3 consists of 14 residues. V was clipped by 5 bases and J by 7 bases; unmatched bases: 5. The DNA for the CDR3 is TGTGCCAGCAGTACAGGGGGGTACAATTCACCCCTCCACTTT. This gives the protein CASSTGGYNSPLHF.

Here the CDR3 reads CASAPEVGSGTDTQYF. Here the CDR3 DNA reads TGTGCCAGCGCTCCTGAGGTAGGGAGCGGCACAGATACGCAGTATTTT. The chain carries TRBV7-2 and TRBJ2-3; maybe TRBD2 (5 bases). Germline V gene lookup returns CDR1 SGHTA and CDR2 FQGNSA. This CDR3 contains 16 residues. The V end lost 8 bases, the J end lost 1 base, and 19 bases lay between the germline ends.

V and J are TRBV6-5 and TRBJ1-5; tentatively, D is TRBD1 (6 bases). The CDR3 loop spans 14 amino acids. The V gene's germline CDR1 is MNHEY and CDR2 SVGAGI. The V end was cut by 5 bases, the J end by 5 bases, with 13 bases between. The CDR3 nucleotides are TGTGCCAGCAGTGAAGGGGGGAACGATCAGCCCCAGCATTTT. This translates into CASSEGGNDQPQHF.

With regard to this clone: The germline gene is not matched at one end of the junction; a read error may be the cause. J is TRBJ1-2 and V is TRBV6-1, with 9 bases identical to TRBD1. The CDR3 is made up of 12 amino acids. The germline V gene has CDR1 MNHNS and CDR2 SASEGT. The CDR3 nucleotides read TGTGCCAGCAGTGTAGGTCCGGGACAGGGAGATTTC. Translated, it gives CASSVGPGQGDF.

This chain connects TRBV28 to TRBJ1-1; no clear D gene. Trimming removed 7 bases at V and 0 bases at J, with 12 bases between. The CDR3 totals 14 residues. Germline CDR1 is MDHEN and CDR2 is SYDVKM. The CDR3 coding sequence is TGTGCCAGCACGGCAGGCGCCTTGAACACTGAAGCTTTCTTT. Encoded protein: CASTAGALNTEAFF.

V is TRBV10-1 and J is TRBJ1-1, with D unclear. CDR3 length equals 15 residues. Deletions cut 5 bases from V and 0 bases from J, with 13 bases between. Germline CDR1 and CDR2: WNHNN and SYGVQD (reference sequence). The CDR3 sequence is CASSPGGLMNTEAFF. DNA of the CDR3: TGCGCCAGCAGTCCCGGCGGCTTAATGAACACTGAAGCTTTCTTT.

This rearrangement joins TRBV27 to TRBJ2-7; the match to TRBD1 covers 7 bases. In germline, CDR1 is MNHEY, CDR2 SMNVEV (reference sequence). Trimming cost V 7 bases and J 2 bases; bases outside gene matches: 5. The CDR3 runs 13 residues. CDR3 in amino acids: CASKRQGPYEQYF. CDR3 nucleotides: TGTGCCAGCAAGCGACAGGGACCCTACGAGCAGTACTTC.

This chain links TRBV2 with TRBJ1-2, with D hard to call. Trimming removed 6 bases from V and 2 bases from J, with 10 bases in between. Germline values: CDR1 SNHLY, CDR2 FYNNEI. This CDR3 is 13 amino acids long. The CDR3 DNA sequence: TGTGCCAGCAGACCGACAATAAACTATGGCTACACCTTC. Translation gives CASRPTINYGYTF.

The V call is TRBV18, the J call TRBJ2-3, with 9 bases fitting TRBD1. V dropped 5 bases and J dropped 7; count of bases not matched to a gene: 13. Germline V lookup: CDR1 KGHSH, CDR2 LQKENI. This CDR3 is built from 16 residues. The CDR3 protein is CASSSLGQGNLNTQYF. As DNA, the CDR3 is TGTGCCAGCTCATCGTTAGGACAGGGGAATTTAAATACGCAGTATTTT.

The gene calls are TRBV6-1 and TRBJ1-2; D is possibly TRBD1 (5 bases). The CDR3 totals 13 residues. The germline V gene has CDR1 MNHNS and CDR2 SASEGT. Between the trimmed V and J ends, which lost 6 bases and 3 bases, there was a span of 11 bases. In nucleotides, the CDR3 is TGTGCCAGCAGAAGAGGGACTGACTATGGCTACACCTTC. Translating it yields CASRRGTDYGYTF.

This clone has only a few counts. This chain links TRBV7-9 with TRBJ2-1; D unclear. In germline, CDR1 is SEHNR, CDR2 FQNEAQ (reference sequence). V was pared by 6 bases and J by 3 bases, with 6 bases between. The CDR3 has 12 residues. CDR3 in DNA: TGTGCCAGCAGGCATTACTACAATGAGCAGTTCTTC. Translation gives CASRHYYNEQFF.

This clone turned up a few times. The chain is built from TRBV18 and TRBJ1-3; D gene unclear. This CDR3 spans 12 amino acids. Trimming pared 3 bases from V and 2 bases from J, leaving 2 bases between. Germline V gene data show CDR1 as KGHSH and CDR2 as LQKENI. CDR3 sequence: CASSPTGNTIYF. The CDR3 DNA follows: TGTGCCAGCTCACCCACTGGAAACACCATATATTTT.

This clone has more than one count but fewer than ten. The chain links TRBV28 to TRBJ1-1; D possibly corresponds to TRBD1 (6 bases). In germline, CDR1 is MDHEN, CDR2 SYDVKM. The CDR3 consists of 17 residues. V gave up 2 bases and J gave up 3 bases, with 19 bases separating them. Here the CDR3 reads CASSLDRGGQLHTEAFF. CDR3 DNA sequence: TGTGCCAGCAGTTTAGACCGGGGGGGCCAACTCCACACTGAAGCTTTCTTT.

This clone was seen only once. The chain is built from TRBV18 and TRBJ1-2; D remains unclear. Germline CDR1 KGHSH, CDR2 LQKENI. Trimming shortened V by 3 bases and J by 6 bases, and 8 bases separated the two germline ends. CDR3 length: 12 amino acids. The CDR3 protein is CASSPGRHGYTF. In nucleotides, the CDR3 is TGTGCCAGCTCACCTGGACGGCATGGCTACACCTTC.